The entry below describes one TCR beta chain. Its antigen is not identified. The sample originates from a study of regulatory T cells in long-lasting Graves disease. CDR3-region Arm-PCR and iRepertoire HTBI primers produced the TCR beta libraries. From the multiplex PCR reads, TCRdb called clonotypes with MiXCR, one entry per CDR3 protein. The sample includes about 660,000 distinct CDR3 sequences, 30% of them seen just once. Time point indicated: persistent/refractory GD, antithyroid drugs over 5 years with positive TRAb. Researchers made the TCR library from RNA that was extracted from PBMCs. Study-level points and caveats: Study was limited to peripheral blood, excluding thyroid tissue. Persistent cases of Graves' showed reduced TCR diversity relative to newly diagnosed patients.

Source: peripheral blood mononuclear cells (PBMCs), taken when the disease was refractory, from a patient treated with antithyroid drugs. The TCR was taken from a female donor with Graves disease.

CDR3 amino acids: CASSARWDPTYEQYF. The CDR3 region has the DNA TGTGCCAGCAGTGCCCGGTGGGACCCAACCTACGAGCAGTACTTC. This chain connects TRBV12-3 or TRBV12-4 to TRBJ2-7; D assignment may be TRBD1 or TRBD2 (5 bases each). The CDR3 runs 15 residues. V was clipped by 5 bases and J by 2 bases, with 16 bases between them.